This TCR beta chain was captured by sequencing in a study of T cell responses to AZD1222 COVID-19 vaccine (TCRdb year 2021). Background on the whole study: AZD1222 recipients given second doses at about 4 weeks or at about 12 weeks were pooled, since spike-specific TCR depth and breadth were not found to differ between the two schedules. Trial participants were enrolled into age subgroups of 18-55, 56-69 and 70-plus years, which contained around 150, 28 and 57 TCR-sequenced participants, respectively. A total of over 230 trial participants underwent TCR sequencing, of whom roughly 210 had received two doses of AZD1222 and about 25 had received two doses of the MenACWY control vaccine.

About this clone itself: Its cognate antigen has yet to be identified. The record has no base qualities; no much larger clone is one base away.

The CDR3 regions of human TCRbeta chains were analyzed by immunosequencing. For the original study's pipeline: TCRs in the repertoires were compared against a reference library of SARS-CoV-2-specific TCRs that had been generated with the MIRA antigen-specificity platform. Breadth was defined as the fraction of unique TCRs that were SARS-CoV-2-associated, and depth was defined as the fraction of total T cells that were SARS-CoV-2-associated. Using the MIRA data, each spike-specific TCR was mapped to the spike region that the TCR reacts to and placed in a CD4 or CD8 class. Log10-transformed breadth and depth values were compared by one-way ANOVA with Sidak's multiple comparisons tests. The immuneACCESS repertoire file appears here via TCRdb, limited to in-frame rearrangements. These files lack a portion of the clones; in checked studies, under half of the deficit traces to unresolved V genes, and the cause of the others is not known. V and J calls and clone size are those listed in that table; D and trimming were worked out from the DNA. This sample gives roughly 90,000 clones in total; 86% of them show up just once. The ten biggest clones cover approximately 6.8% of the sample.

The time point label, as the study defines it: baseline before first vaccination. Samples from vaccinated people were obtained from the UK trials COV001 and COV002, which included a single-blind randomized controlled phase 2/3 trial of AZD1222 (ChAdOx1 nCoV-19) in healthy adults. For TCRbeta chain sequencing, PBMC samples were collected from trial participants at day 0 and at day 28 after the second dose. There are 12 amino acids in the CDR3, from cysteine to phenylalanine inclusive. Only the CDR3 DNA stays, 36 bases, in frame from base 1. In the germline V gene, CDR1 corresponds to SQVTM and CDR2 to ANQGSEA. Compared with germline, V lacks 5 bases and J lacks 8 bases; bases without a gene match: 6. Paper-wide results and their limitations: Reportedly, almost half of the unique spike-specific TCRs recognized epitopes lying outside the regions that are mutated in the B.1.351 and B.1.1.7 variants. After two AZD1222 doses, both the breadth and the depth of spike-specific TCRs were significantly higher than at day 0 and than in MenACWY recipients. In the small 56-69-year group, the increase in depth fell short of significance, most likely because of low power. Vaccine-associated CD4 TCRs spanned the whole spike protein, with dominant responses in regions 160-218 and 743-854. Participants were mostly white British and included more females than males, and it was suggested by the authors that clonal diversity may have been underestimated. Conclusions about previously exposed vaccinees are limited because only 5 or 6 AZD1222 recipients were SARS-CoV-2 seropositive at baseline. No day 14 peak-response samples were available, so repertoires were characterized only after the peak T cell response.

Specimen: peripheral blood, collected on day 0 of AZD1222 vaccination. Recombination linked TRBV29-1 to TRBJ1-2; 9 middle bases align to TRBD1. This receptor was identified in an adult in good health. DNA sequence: TGCAGCGTTCTGGACAGGGGAAACGGCTACACCTTC. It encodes CSVLDRGNGYTF.